This passage covers 15 T cell receptor beta chains from one sample sequenced in a study of shared clonotypes between healthy human individuals. Generated by immunoSEQ multiplex PCR, the TCRdb table keeps only in-frame clones and is missing some. The data hold 1 million to 1.3 million clones, with more than 75% observed a single time. The sample taken for sequencing was memory CD4+ T cells from PBMCs. The subset here: CD45RA-negative fraction. The receptors were sampled from a man between 18 and 29 years old in good health. Some clones in this sample may be carry-over from other donors' samples.

The V and J genes are TRBV10-3 and TRBJ2-2; 10 bases match TRBD1. Losses at the gene ends were 7 bases for V and 5 bases for J; bases not matched to a gene: 7. Germline V lookup: CDR1 ENHRY, CDR2 SYGVKD. The CDR3 consists of 15 residues. The CDR3 DNA reads as TGTGCCATCAAAGGGGACAGGGGAGGGACCGGGGAGCTGTTTTTT. Translated, it gives CAIKGDRGGTGELFF.

The table lists this clone with many counts. This sequence joins TRBV7-9 and TRBJ2-2, with 14 bases identical to TRBD2. The junction had 7 bases not matched to a gene; V was cut back by 0 bases and J by 4 bases. This CDR3 is built from 19 residues. Germline V CDR1 and CDR2: SEHNR, FQNEAQ (reference sequence). CDR3 DNA: TGTGCCAGCAGCTTAGCTTGGACTAGCGGGAGGTCGATCACCGGGGAGCTGTTTTTT. Residues: CASSLAWTSGRSITGELFF.

The chain is built from TRBV28 and TRBJ2-7; D is unresolved. The length of the CDR3 is 11 residues. The V and J ends lost 8 bases and 5 bases respectively, with 10 bases between them. The germline V gene encodes CDR1 MDHEN and CDR2 SYDVKM. In DNA form, the CDR3 reads TGTGCCAGCCTCTCTTTCAACGAGCAGTACTTC. As protein: CASLSFNEQYF.

J is TRBJ2-1 and V is TRBV5-1; TRBD1 matches 7 bases. The junction had 9 bases not matched to a gene; V was cut back by 6 bases and J by 6 bases. This CDR3 comprises 14 residues. In germline, CDR1 is SGHRS, CDR2 YFSETQ. CDR3 protein: CASTGQTPGNEQFF. The CDR3 DNA is TGCGCCAGCACGGGACAGACCCCCGGCAATGAGCAGTTCTTC.

This clone was detected a few times. The chain links TRBV7-2 to TRBJ2-1, with D hard to call. The CDR3 has 11 residues. The V gene's germline CDR1 is SGHTA and CDR2 FQGNSA. V dropped 5 bases and J dropped 6 bases, with 5 bases sitting between them. CDR3 loop: CASSVFNEQFF. As DNA, the CDR3 is TGTGCCAGCAGCGTCTTCAATGAGCAGTTCTTC.

V usage is TRBV7-6 and J usage is TRBJ2-2, with 10 bases that match TRBD2. V dropped 3 bases and J dropped 5; count of bases not matched to a gene: 3. Germline V gene lookup returns CDR1 SGHVS and CDR2 FNYEAQ. The CDR3 totals 15 residues. The CDR3 DNA is TGTGCCAGCAGCTTCCGGACTAGCGGAACCGGGGAGCTGTTTTTT. The encoded protein is CASSFRTSGTGELFF.

V gene TRBV11-3 combines with J gene TRBJ2-5; 9 bases fit TRBD2. CDR1 SGHNT and CDR2 YENEEA come from the germline V gene. The junction had 4 bases not matched to a gene; V was cut back by 0 bases and J by 2 bases. This CDR3 region has 16 residues. The CDR3 DNA is TGTGCCAGCAGCTTAGAGGCGGGAGGGGGGCAAGAGACCCAGTACTTC. Translated, it gives CASSLEAGGGQETQYF.

The gene calls are TRBV5-6 and TRBJ2-5; TRBD1 might be the D (8 bases). CDR1 and CDR2 from the germline V gene are SGHDT and YYEEEE. V gave up 6 bases and J gave up 5 bases, with 14 bases separating them. There are 13 residues in the CDR3. The CDR3 loop reads CASTTGGGETQYF. For the CDR3, the DNA is TGTGCCAGCACCACAGGGGGAGGGGAGACCCAGTACTTC.

This clone was detected only a few times. The sample has other DNA sequences that encode this CDR3 too. The chain employs TRBV28 and TRBJ1-2; TRBD1 might be the D (5 bases). Trimming pared 6 bases from V and 5 bases from J, leaving 13 bases between. This CDR3 region has 13 residues. Germline V gene lookup returns CDR1 MDHEN and CDR2 SYDVKM. This CDR3 reads CASRRDSNYGYTF. The CDR3 nucleotides are TGTGCCAGCAGGAGAGACAGCAATTATGGCTACACCTTC.

The sample holds a few counts of this clone. The CDR3 nucleotides are TGTGCCAGCAGACAAACCCGACAGGGGCCCAGTAACACCATATATTTT. Amino acids: CASRQTRQGPSNTIYF. This chain links TRBV28 with TRBJ1-3; 8 bases are a match to TRBD1. The CDR3 is 16 residues long. V lost 6 bases, J lost 7 bases, and 14 bases stayed unmatched. The germline V gene has CDR1 MDHEN and CDR2 SYDVKM.

The chain links TRBV28 to TRBJ1-4; D may be TRBD1 (5 bases). The length of the CDR3 is 13 residues. The ends were cut back, 3 bases at V and 16 bases at J, with 18 bases in the middle. Germline lookup yields CDR1 MDHEN and CDR2 SYDVKM. The CDR3 region is CASSLGVRGSKFF. CDR3 DNA: TGTGCCAGCAGTTTGGGGGTCCGGGGCAGCAAGTTTTTT.

This chain links TRBV14 with TRBJ2-7; possibly TRBD1 or TRBD2 for D (5 bases each). This CDR3 is built from 13 residues. Germline CDR1 is SGHDN and CDR2 is FVKESK. Trimming pared 4 bases from V and 7 bases from J, leaving 14 bases between. The CDR3 region is CASSRDPAGEQYF. The CDR3 DNA follows: TGTGCCAGCAGCCGGGACCCGGCCGGGGAGCAGTACTTC.

This clone was seen many times. This specimen includes other DNA sequences encoding the same CDR3. The chain employs TRBV7-2 and TRBJ2-7, with TRBD2 identical over 10 bases. The CDR3 has 15 residues. In germline, CDR1 is SGHTA, CDR2 FQGNSA. Trimming cost V 1 base and J 3 bases; bases outside gene matches: 3. The DNA of the CDR3 is TGTGCCAGCAGCTTAGGGTCTAGCGGGAGCTACGAGCAGTACTTC. Amino acids: CASSLGSSGSYEQYF.

The gene calls are TRBV7-2 and TRBJ1-5; a possible D gene is TRBD1 (5 bases). The CDR3 runs 14 residues. V lost 5 bases and J 6 bases, leaving 14 bases between the germline ends. Germline loops: CDR1 SGHTA, CDR2 FQGNSA. CDR3 DNA: TGTGCCAGCAGCATGGCAGGGCTGGGTCAGCCCCAGCATTTT. Translated: CASSMAGLGQPQHF.

V is TRBV29-1 and J is TRBJ2-3; TRBD2 matches 13 bases. The CDR3 has 14 amino acids. V gave up 5 bases and J gave up 5 bases; unmatched junction bases: 4. Germline V gives CDR1 SQVTM, CDR2 ANQGSEA. The CDR3: CSVTSGRAGDTQYF. Here the CDR3 DNA reads TGCAGCGTTACTAGCGGGAGGGCCGGAGATACGCAGTATTTT.